This entry lists 12 T cell receptor beta chains sequenced from one sample in a study of cytomegalovirus exposure and HLA in healthy donors. 60 Vbeta and 13 Jbeta primers were used in PCR. Only in-frame clones appear in the TCRdb table, and some are missing; sequencing was by immunoSEQ multiplex PCR. The sample has 110,000 or so clones, 67% seen once. Sequencing was carried out using PBMCs. The receptors shown here come from a man aged 18 to 29 in good health and CMV-seropositive.

This clone was recorded a few times. The chain employs TRBV4-1 and TRBJ2-5, with TRBD2 matching 15 bases. The CDR3 consists of 17 residues. With V trimmed by 6 bases and J by 10 bases, 15 bases remained unmatched. The germline V gene encodes CDR1 MGHRA and CDR2 YSYEKL. The CDR3 loop is CASRPWTSGGATYIQYF. The CDR3 bases are TGCGCCAGCAGACCCTGGACTAGCGGGGGGGCCACGTATATCCAGTACTTC.

V and J are TRBV19 and TRBJ2-2; D may be TRBD2 (6 bases). This CDR3 has 14 amino acids. The germline CDR1 and CDR2 sequences are LNHDA and SQIVND (reference sequence). V lost 8 bases and J 4 bases, leaving 14 bases between the germline ends. For the CDR3, the DNA is TGTGCCAGTCGAGCGCCCGGGGGCACCGGGGAGCTGTTTTTT. Translation: CASRAPGGTGELFF.

The chain combines TRBV5-1 with TRBJ2-3; TRBD1 is a possible D gene (5 bases). Germline V lookup: CDR1 SGHRS, CDR2 YFSETQ. The CDR3 is 13 residues long. Trimming shortened V by 0 bases and J by 3 bases, and 5 bases separated the two germline ends. CDR3 sequence reads: CASSLGQTDTQYF. The CDR3 coding sequence is TGCGCCAGCAGCTTGGGACAGACAGATACGCAGTATTTT.

The sample holds a few counts of this clone. The CDR3 protein is CASSLSGSGQEQYV. CDR3 DNA: TGTGCCAGCAGCTTATCAGGAAGCGGGCAGGAGCAGTACGTC. This chain connects TRBV11-1 to TRBJ2-7; D possibly corresponds to TRBD2 (6 bases). Deletions cut 2 bases from V and 7 bases from J, with 15 bases between. This CDR3 has 14 amino acids. Germline V gene sequence: CDR1 SGHAT, CDR2 FQDESV (reference sequence).

The CDR3 sequence is CASSLGDIVAFF. For the CDR3, the DNA is TGTGCCAGCAGCTTGGGGGACATCGTAGCTTTCTTT. The chain is built from TRBV5-5 and TRBJ1-1; D perhaps matches TRBD1 (6 bases). CDR1 is SGHKS and CDR2 is YYEKEE in the germline V gene (reference sequence). CDR3 length: 12 amino acids. Deletions cut 0 bases from V and 10 bases from J, with 10 bases between. Full variable domain (missing parts from reference TRBV5-5 and TRBJ1-1): DAGVTQSPTHLIKTRGQQVTLRCSPISGHKSVSWYQQVLGQGPQFIFQYYEKEERGRGNFPDRFSARQFPNYSSELNVNALLLGDSALYLCASSLGDIVAFFGQGTRLTVV.

This clone has just one count. This chain connects TRBV4-2 to TRBJ2-5; 8 bases align to TRBD2. CDR3 length: 16 residues. Germline V gene sequence: CDR1 LGHNA, CDR2 YNFKEQ. The V gene end was trimmed by 11 bases and the J gene end by 1 base; junction bases not matched to a gene: 15. The CDR3: CASRREAGGIQETQYF. The CDR3 DNA reads as TGTGCCTCCCGAAGAGAGGCGGGGGGTATCCAAGAGACCCAGTACTTC.

The chain carries TRBV7-2 and TRBJ1-1; tentatively, D is TRBD1 (5 bases). The CDR3 extends over 16 amino acids. The V gene lost 1 base and the J gene lost 3 bases, with 15 bases spanning the gap. In germline, CDR1 is SGHTA, CDR2 FQGNSA. CDR3 nucleotide sequence: TGTGCCAGCAGCTTAGTGTATGCAGGGAGGGACACTGAAGCTTTCTTT. Its translation: CASSLVYAGRDTEAFF.

V and J are TRBV27 and TRBJ2-2, with D perhaps TRBD2 (5 bases). CDR3 length: 16 residues. Trimming removed 6 bases at V and 7 bases at J, with 21 bases between. Germline V gene data show CDR1 as MNHEY and CDR2 as SMNVEV (reference sequence). CDR3 region: CASSPRGLASGGELFF. Here the CDR3 DNA reads TGTGCCAGCAGCCCGAGAGGTCTAGCAAGCGGCGGGGAGCTGTTTTTT.

V gene TRBV7-9 combines with J gene TRBJ1-2; TRBD1 aligns across 7 bases. Trimming took 5 bases from V and 4 from J; bases not matched to a gene: 10. The CDR3 loop spans 15 amino acids. CDR1 is SEHNR and CDR2 is FQNEAQ in the germline V gene (reference sequence). The CDR3 nucleotides are TGTGCCAGCAGCCCAGGGGGGTTTGGCACCTATGGCTACACCTTC. Its protein is CASSPGGFGTYGYTF.

J is TRBJ2-7 and V is TRBV2, with 9 bases matching TRBD1. CDR3 length: 13 residues. CDR1 and CDR2 from the germline V gene are SNHLY and FYNNEI. After removal of 6 bases from V and 5 bases from J, the junction contained 5 bases not matched to a gene. CDR3 protein: CASSGDRVDEQYF. DNA of the CDR3: TGTGCCAGCAGCGGGGACAGGGTAGACGAGCAGTACTTC. The whole variable domain, filled in from reference TRBV2 and TRBJ2-7, reads EPEVTQTPSHQVTQMGQEVILRCVPISNHLYFYWYRQILGQKVEFLVSFYNNEISEKSEIFDDQFSVERPDGSNFTLKIRSTKLEDSAMYFCASSGDRVDEQYFGPGTRLTVT.

This sequence joins TRBV11-2 and TRBJ2-3; D is unclear. Germline lookup yields CDR1 SGHAT and CDR2 FQNNGV. The CDR3 consists of 11 residues. V shed 5 bases and J shed 9 bases, with 9 bases lying between them. DNA for the CDR3: TGTGCCAGCAGCCCGGGTCCAACGCAGTATTTT. Translating it yields CASSPGPTQYF.

The chain's CDR3 is CASSFLTGGTEQYV. For the CDR3, the DNA is TGTGCCAGCAGCTTCTTAACAGGGGGCACCGAGCAGTACGTC. The chain couples TRBV7-9 to TRBJ2-7; 9 bases align to TRBD1. The J segment lost 6 bases and the V segment lost 3 bases, leaving 6 bases of the junction unmatched. The CDR3 loop spans 14 amino acids. CDR1 is SEHNR and CDR2 is FQNEAQ in the germline V gene (reference sequence).